At least ten counts were recorded for the clone carrying this T cell receptor beta chain. As yet, its antigen is unknown. The CDR3 is made up of 14 amino acids. The V end was cut by 0 bases, the J end by 4 bases, with 9 bases between. This record comes from a study of T cell repertoires in cytomegalovirus infection. General study results and limits: It was HLA-C-restricted CMV-specific TCR beta clonotypes that dominated the response ex vivo.

TCRdb ran MiXCR on the reads and lists one entry per CDR3 protein. Of over 450,000 distinct CDR3 sequences in the sample, 11% were seen once. This TCR derives from a human donor in good health (CMV status not recorded). Some clones in this sample may be carry-over from other donors' samples. Input material: PBMCs. The rearrangement joins TRBV23-1 to TRBJ2-5, with TRBD2 as a possible D gene (5 bases). TRBV23-1 is marked as an open reading frame, function uncertain. In nucleotides, the CDR3 is TGCGCCAGCAGTCAATCTCGGGGTTTAGAGACCCAGTACTTC. Translating gives CASSQSRGLETQYF.